These 13 T cell receptor beta chains share one sample of origin, sequenced in a study of T cell changes during pregnancy in multiple sclerosis. Repertoires were generated with immunoSEQ multiplex PCR, while TCRdb's copy carries only in-frame clones and drops some. The table records around 60,000 clones, around 95% of them present only once. The source was CD4+ T cells from peripheral blood mononuclear cells, collected before pregnancy. The source of these receptors is a female donor with multiple sclerosis, enrolled in a pregnancy study.

This clone occurred once. This chain joins TRBV27 and TRBJ2-1; D perhaps matches TRBD2 (5 bases). The CDR3 runs to 15 residues. With 4 bases removed from V and 0 bases from J, the gap between germline ends came to 10 bases. Germline CDR1 MNHEY, CDR2 SMNVEV (reference sequence). CDR3 residues: CASSSSSHSYNEQFF. CDR3 nucleotide sequence: TGTGCCAGCAGTTCCTCTAGCCACTCCTACAATGAGCAGTTCTTC.

The chain recombines TRBV5-4 with TRBJ1-1; the D is unclear. V lost 0 bases, J lost 4 bases, and 16 bases lay in between. The CDR3 is 16 amino acids. Germline loops: CDR1 SGHNT, CDR2 YYREEE (reference sequence). The CDR3 DNA reads as TGTGCCAGCAGCTTGGCCAACGGAAACTCGGGCACTGAAGCTTTCTTT. It yields the protein CASSLANGNSGTEAFF.

The chain combines TRBV5-6 with TRBJ2-3, with 9 bases identical to TRBD1. Germline CDR1 reads SGHDT; CDR2 reads YYEEEE. The CDR3 sequence is 16 residues long. Unmatched junction bases numbered 5, after V lost 0 bases and J lost 3 bases. The CDR3 DNA reads TGTGCCAGCAGCTTGGCCGGACAGGGGTCGACAGATACGCAGTATTTT. It yields the protein CASSLAGQGSTDTQYF.

The chain carries TRBV6-1 and TRBJ2-1, with D unclear. With 10 bases removed from V and 0 bases from J, the gap between germline ends came to 4 bases. The CDR3 spans 11 residues. CDR1 and CDR2 (germline): MNHNS, SASEGT. CDR3 in DNA: TGTGCCACAAACTCCTACAATGAGCAGTTCTTC. It codes for CATNSYNEQFF.

This chain links TRBV6-4 with TRBJ2-7; 8 bases are shared with TRBD2. The V and J ends lost 3 bases and 3 bases, in that order; junction bases with no gene match: 7. There are 15 residues in the CDR3. Looked up from germline, CDR1 is MRHNA and CDR2 is SNTAGT. This chain's CDR3 is CASSEGSGGFYEQYF. The DNA for the CDR3 is TGTGCCAGCAGTGAGGGGTCGGGGGGGTTCTACGAGCAGTACTTC.

This clone was observed a single time. The chain employs TRBV18 and TRBJ2-4, with 15 bases identical to TRBD2. V shed 1 base, J shed 9 bases, and the junction held 7 bases outside the gene matches. The CDR3 runs 17 residues. Per germline, CDR1 KGHSH and CDR2 LQKENI. The CDR3 sequence: CASSPRTSGRGQAIQYF. The CDR3 nucleotides read TGTGCCAGCTCACCACGGACTAGCGGGAGGGGCCAGGCCATTCAGTACTTC.

This sequence joins TRBV29-1 and TRBJ2-2; D might be TRBD2 (7 bases). The CDR3 length is 14 residues. The V end was cut by 6 bases, the J end by 6 bases, with 17 bases between. Germline V gene data show CDR1 as SQVTM and CDR2 as ANQGSEA. Written as DNA, the CDR3 is TGCAGCGTGGGGCGGGGGCAAGGTGCCGGGGAGCTGTTTTTT. It encodes CSVGRGQGAGELFF.

This sequence joins TRBV11-3 and TRBJ2-5; D is undetermined. Trimming left V 3 bases short and J 2 bases short, with 13 bases between. The germline V gene encodes CDR1 SGHNT and CDR2 YENEEA. The CDR3 consists of 15 residues. CDR3 sequence reads: CASSFSISRQETQYF. The CDR3 DNA is TGTGCCAGCAGCTTTTCGATTAGTCGGCAAGAGACCCAGTACTTC. The entire variable domain, with the rest obtained from reference TRBV11-3 and TRBJ2-5, is as follows: EAGVVQSPRYKIIEKKQPVAFWCNPISGHNTLYWYLQNLGQGPELLIRYENEEAVDDSQLPKDRFSAERLKGVDSTLKIQPAELGDSAVYLCASSFSISRQETQYFGPGTRLLVL.

This chain connects TRBV5-6 to TRBJ2-2, with D perhaps matching TRBD1 (6 bases). Per germline, CDR1 SGHDT and CDR2 YYEEEE. CDR3 size: 16 residues. V gave up 7 bases and J gave up 6 bases, with 22 bases separating them. CDR3 sequence: CASSTGTPGLAGELFF. The DNA of the CDR3 is TGTGCCAGCTCAACAGGGACCCCGGGGTTAGCCGGGGAGCTGTTTTTT.

This chain connects TRBV30 to TRBJ1-6; 9 bases match TRBD1. This CDR3 region has 19 residues. CDR1 GTSNPN and CDR2 SVGIG come from the germline V gene (reference sequence). Trimming took 2 bases from V and 3 from J; bases not matched to a gene: 14. The CDR3, as DNA: TGTGCCTGGAGTCTACCCGGGACAGGGCCAAGAGGCTATAATTCACCCCTCCACTTT. Translating it yields CAWSLPGTGPRGYNSPLHF. The whole variable domain, filled in from reference TRBV30 and TRBJ1-6, reads SQTIHQWPATLVQPVGSPLSLECTVEGTSNPNLYWYRQAAGRGLQLLFYSVGIGQISSEVPQNLSASRPQDRQFILSSKKLLLSDSGFYLCAWSLPGTGPRGYNSPLHFGNGTRLTVT.

The chain uses TRBV4-2 and TRBJ2-1, with TRBD2 matching over 7 bases. Germline V gene lookup returns CDR1 LGHNA and CDR2 YNFKEQ. The CDR3 consists of 16 residues. J gave up 5 bases and V 0 bases, and 7 bases lay outside the gene matches. DNA for the CDR3: TGTGCCAGCAGCCAAGACCGCGGGAGAGGGGACAATGAGCAGTTCTTC. This codes for CASSQDRGRGDNEQFF.

This clone has only a few counts. The J gene is TRBJ2-5, the V gene TRBV28; 12 bases agree with TRBD1. Germline trimming cut 5 bases from V and 1 base from J; bases unmatched to any gene: 14. This CDR3 has 19 amino acids. Germline V gene lookup returns CDR1 MDHEN and CDR2 SYDVKM. The CDR3 is CASSPIYGTGGEGQETQYF. CDR3 coding DNA: TGTGCCAGCAGTCCGATATATGGGACAGGGGGCGAGGGCCAAGAGACCCAGTACTTC.

This clone was observed once. This chain connects TRBV11-2 to TRBJ2-5; possibly TRBD2 for D (7 bases). CDR1 is SGHAT and CDR2 is FQNNGV in the germline V gene. V was cut by 7 bases and J by 5 bases, with 20 bases left in between. This CDR3 has 15 amino acids. This CDR3 is CASTGGGRGSETQYF. CDR3 nucleotides: TGTGCCAGCACCGGGGGCGGGAGAGGTTCGGAGACCCAGTACTTC.